Below are 14 T cell receptor beta chains sequenced from a single sample in a study of T cell changes during pregnancy in multiple sclerosis. This table comes from immunoSEQ multiplex PCR, and its TCRdb copy is limited to in-frame clones, with some not included. The sample lists some 81,000 clones, around 93% occurring once. The specimen comprised peripheral blood, sampled after pregnancy. Receptors originate from a female donor in good health, enrolled as a control in a pregnancy study.

The J gene is TRBJ2-7, the V gene TRBV10-2, with D uncertain. Looked up from germline, CDR1 is WSHSY and CDR2 is SAAADI. The germline V and J ends were trimmed by 5 bases and 4 bases, with 9 bases remaining between them. This CDR3 is built from 12 residues. Written as DNA, the CDR3 is TGCGCCAGCAGTCCCCCTAGATACGAGCAGTACTTC. Translated: CASSPPRYEQYF.

V usage is TRBV7-9 and J usage is TRBJ2-7; a possible D gene is TRBD2 (6 bases). The germline gives CDR1 SEHNR, CDR2 FQNEAQ (reference sequence). The CDR3 spans 15 residues. The V end was cut by 0 bases, the J end by 2 bases, with 11 bases between. CDR3 nucleotide sequence: TGTGCCAGCAGCTTAGCGGGAGGCCCGACCTACGAGCAGTACTTC. It specifies CASSLAGGPTYEQYF.

The rearrangement joins TRBV6-5 to TRBJ1-5, with D maybe TRBD1 (5 bases). The CDR3 runs 15 residues. CDR1 and CDR2 from the germline V gene are MNHEY and SVGAGI. V lost 4 bases and J lost 3, with 13 bases in between. CDR3 sequence (DNA): TGTGCCAGCAGTTCTTCCGGGGGATCCAATCAGCCCCAGCATTTT. Its protein product is CASSSSGGSNQPQHF.

The chain carries TRBV12-5 and TRBJ2-1; the D is unclear. The CDR3 is made up of 15 amino acids. The germline V gene encodes CDR1 LGHNT and CDR2 FRNRAP. Trimming removed 0 bases from V and 8 bases from J, with 14 bases in between. CDR3 DNA sequence: TGTGCTAGTGGTTTGGTAAACCAGGTTTCCCATGAGCAGTTCTTC. It yields the protein CASGLVNQVSHEQFF.

The chain joins TRBV10-2 to TRBJ1-1, with TRBD1 matching 10 bases. Trimming cost V 6 bases and J 3 bases; bases outside gene matches: 4. CDR3 size: 14 residues. Germline V gives CDR1 WSHSY, CDR2 SAAADI. The DNA for the CDR3 is TGCGCCAGCAGGACAGGGGGCTACGACACTGAAGCTTTCTTT. It translates to CASRTGGYDTEAFF.

This chain uses TRBV18 with TRBJ2-5; 12 nucleotides agree with TRBD2. The germline CDR1 and CDR2 sequences are KGHSH and LQKENI. This CDR3 spans 14 amino acids. The J segment lost 4 bases and the V segment lost 3 bases, leaving 0 bases of the junction unmatched. The CDR3 loop reads CASSPGLAGETQYF. The DNA of the CDR3 is TGTGCCAGCTCACCGGGACTAGCGGGAGAGACCCAGTACTTC.

The chain carries TRBV28 and TRBJ2-3; 8 positions agree with TRBD1. Germline V lookup: CDR1 MDHEN, CDR2 SYDVKM. The CDR3 has 14 residues. V shed 4 bases and J 5 bases; nucleotides not matched to a gene: 5. CDR3 amino acids: CASSWTGILDTQYF. CDR3 nucleotides: TGTGCCAGCAGTTGGACAGGGATCCTAGATACGCAGTATTTT.

This sequence joins TRBV29-1 and TRBJ2-7; D uncertain. The CDR3 has 11 residues. Germline loops: CDR1 SQVTM, CDR2 ANQGSEA. Trimming removed 4 bases from V and 4 bases from J, with 8 bases in between. The CDR3 loop is CSVGQLYEQYF. DNA of the CDR3: TGCAGCGTTGGGCAGTTATACGAGCAGTACTTC.

V and J are TRBV5-1 and TRBJ1-1; D remains ambiguous. CDR3 length: 12 residues. CDR1 is SGHRS, CDR2 YFSETQ, per germline. Trimming removed 1 base from V and 3 bases from J, with 4 bases in between. Here the CDR3 reads CASSLTDTEAFF. CDR3 bases: TGCGCCAGCAGCTTGACGGACACTGAAGCTTTCTTT.

This chain connects TRBV2 to TRBJ2-5; D gene unclear. Germline-derived CDR1 and CDR2 are SNHLY and FYNNEI. This CDR3 has 10 residues. V shed 8 bases and J shed 5 bases, with 6 bases lying between them. The CDR3 DNA follows: TGTGCCAGCGGAGAGGAGACCCAGTACTTC. This translates into CASGEETQYF.

The chain combines TRBV6-5 with TRBJ1-2, with D hard to call. The CDR3 length is 14 residues. The germline gives CDR1 MNHEY, CDR2 SVGAGI. V was pared by 7 bases and J by 4 bases, with 16 bases between. CDR3 sequence reads: CASMIMTGFYGYTF. As DNA, the CDR3 is TGTGCCAGCATGATAATGACGGGTTTCTATGGCTACACCTTC.

The chain carries TRBV7-8 and TRBJ1-1; the match to TRBD1 covers 8 bases. V gave up 5 bases and J gave up 3 bases; unmatched junction bases: 8. The CDR3 has 15 residues. Germline CDR1 is SGHVS and CDR2 is FQNEAQ. The CDR3 sequence is CASSPGQGRYTEAFF. For the CDR3, the DNA is TGTGCCAGCAGCCCAGGACAGGGACGGTACACTGAAGCTTTCTTT. The full variable domain, in which reference TRBV7-8 and TRBJ1-1 provide the parts outside the CDR3, is GAGVSQSPRYKVAKRGQDVALRCDPISGHVSLFWYQQALGQGPEFLTYFQNEAQLDKSGLPSDRFFAERPEGSVSTLKIQRTQQEDSAVYLCASSPGQGRYTEAFFGQGTRLTVV.

The chain employs TRBV15 and TRBJ1-4; D perhaps matches TRBD1 (5 bases). The CDR3 runs 15 residues. The V and J ends lost 0 bases and 8 bases respectively, with 13 bases between them. Looked up from germline, CDR1 is LNHNV and CDR2 is YYDKDF (reference sequence). The CDR3 loop is CATSRDMSGAEKLFF. CDR3 DNA sequence: TGTGCCACCAGCAGAGATATGAGCGGGGCCGAAAAACTGTTTTTT.

V and J are TRBV30 and TRBJ2-3, with TRBD2 as a possible D gene (7 bases). CDR1 is GTSNPN, CDR2 SVGIG, per germline (reference sequence). This CDR3 is 14 amino acids long. V lost 0 bases, J lost 9 bases, and 16 bases lay in between. CDR3 residues: CAWSVQGGAGTQYF. The CDR3 nucleotides read TGTGCCTGGAGTGTACAAGGGGGGGCTGGGACGCAGTATTTT. The full variable domain, rest sourced from reference TRBV30 and TRBJ2-3, is SQTIHQWPATLVQPVGSPLSLECTVEGTSNPNLYWYRQAAGRGLQLLFYSVGIGQISSEVPQNLSASRPQDRQFILSSKKLLLSDSGFYLCAWSVQGGAGTQYFGPGTRLTVL.